The sequence of this TCR beta chain was determined in a study of T cell repertoires in cytomegalovirus infection. Study context: Public TCR beta signatures marked donors with CMV infection and the matching HLA.

For this clonotype: Its antigen is unidentified.

Findings and limits, study-wide: Frequencies of public TCR beta families were cumulated, and this identified carriers of CMV plus the relevant HLA. Ex vivo, HLA-C-restricted CMV-specific TCR beta clonotypes prevailed over the rest of the response.

One entry per CDR3 protein, called by TCRdb with MiXCR from the reads. The sample carries just over 150,000 distinct CDR3 sequences, around a quarter recorded once. The J segment lost 8 bases and the V segment lost 0 bases, leaving 7 bases of the junction unmatched. Germline CDR1 and CDR2: SGHNT and YYREEE (reference sequence). The CDR3 contains 14 residues. The chain recombines TRBV5-4 with TRBJ1-2; 7 bases align to TRBD1. This clonotype was obtained from a human donor in good health (CMV status not recorded). Some clones in this sample may be carry-over from other donors' samples. Sequencing was done on a sample of PBMCs. The CDR3 DNA follows: TGTGCCAGCAGCTTGGCCGGACAGGAGGGCGGCTACACCTTC. This gives the protein CASSLAGQEGGYTF.